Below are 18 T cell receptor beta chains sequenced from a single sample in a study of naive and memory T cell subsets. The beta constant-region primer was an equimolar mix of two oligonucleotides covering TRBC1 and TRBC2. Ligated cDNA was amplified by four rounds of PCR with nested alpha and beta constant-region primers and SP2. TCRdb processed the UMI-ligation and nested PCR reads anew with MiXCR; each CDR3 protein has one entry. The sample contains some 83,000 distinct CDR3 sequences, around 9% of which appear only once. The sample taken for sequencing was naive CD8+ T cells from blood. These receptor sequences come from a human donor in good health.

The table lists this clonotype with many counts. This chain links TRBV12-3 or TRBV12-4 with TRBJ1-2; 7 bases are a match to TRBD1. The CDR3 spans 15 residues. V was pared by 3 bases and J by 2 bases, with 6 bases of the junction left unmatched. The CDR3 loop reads CASSFTGDVNYGYTF. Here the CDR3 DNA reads TGTGCCAGCAGTTTTACAGGGGACGTCAACTATGGCTACACCTTC.

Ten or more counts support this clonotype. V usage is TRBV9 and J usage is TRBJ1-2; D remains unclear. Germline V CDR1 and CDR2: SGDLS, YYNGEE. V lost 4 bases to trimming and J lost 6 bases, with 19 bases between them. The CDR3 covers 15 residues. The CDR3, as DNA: TGTGCCAGCAGCTCGGCAGTCAAACCGATTGATGGCTACACCTTC. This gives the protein CASSSAVKPIDGYTF.

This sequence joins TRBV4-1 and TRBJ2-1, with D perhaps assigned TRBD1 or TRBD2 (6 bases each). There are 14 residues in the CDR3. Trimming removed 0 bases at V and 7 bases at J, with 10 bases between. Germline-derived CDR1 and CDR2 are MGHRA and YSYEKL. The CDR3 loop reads CASSQDRGGNEQFF. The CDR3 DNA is TGCGCCAGCAGCCAAGACAGGGGAGGAAATGAGCAGTTCTTC.

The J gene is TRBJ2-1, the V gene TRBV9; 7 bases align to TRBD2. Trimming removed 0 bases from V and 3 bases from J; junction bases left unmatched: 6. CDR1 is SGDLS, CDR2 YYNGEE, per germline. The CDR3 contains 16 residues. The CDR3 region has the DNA TGTGCCAGCAGCGTAGTGGGCGGGAGCTACTACAATGAGCAGTTCTTC. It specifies CASSVVGGSYYNEQFF. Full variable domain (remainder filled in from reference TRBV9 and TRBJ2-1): DSGVTQTPKHLITATGQRVTLRCSPRSGDLSVYWYQQSLDQGLQFLIQYYNGEERAKGNILERFSAQQFPDLHSELNLSSLELGDSALYFCASSVVGGSYYNEQFFGPGTRLTVL.

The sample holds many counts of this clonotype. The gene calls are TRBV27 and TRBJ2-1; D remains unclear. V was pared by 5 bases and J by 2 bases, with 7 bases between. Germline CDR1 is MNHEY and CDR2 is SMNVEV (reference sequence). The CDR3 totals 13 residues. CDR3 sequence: CASSTLAYNEQFF. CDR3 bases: TGTGCCAGCAGTACGTTGGCCTACAATGAGCAGTTCTTC.

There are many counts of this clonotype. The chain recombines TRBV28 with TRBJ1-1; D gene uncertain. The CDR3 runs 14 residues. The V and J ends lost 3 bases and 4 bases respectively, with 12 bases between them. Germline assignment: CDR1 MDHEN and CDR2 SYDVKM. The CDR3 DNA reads TGTGCCAGCAGTTTGTCGGGCACCGGCACTGAAGCTTTCTTT. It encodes CASSLSGTGTEAFF. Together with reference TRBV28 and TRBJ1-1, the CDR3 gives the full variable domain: DVKVTQSSRYLVKRTGEKVFLECVQDMDHENMFWYRQDPGLGLRLIYFSYDVKMKEKGDIPEGYSVSREKKERFSLILESASTNQTSMYLCASSLSGTGTEAFFGQGTRLTVV.

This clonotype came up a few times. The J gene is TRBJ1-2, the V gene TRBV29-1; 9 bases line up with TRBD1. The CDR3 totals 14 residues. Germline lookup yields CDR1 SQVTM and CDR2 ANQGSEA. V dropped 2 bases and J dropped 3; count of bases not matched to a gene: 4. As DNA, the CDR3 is TGCAGCGTTGAATTGGGACAGGGCCACTATGGCTACACCTTC. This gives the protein CSVELGQGHYGYTF. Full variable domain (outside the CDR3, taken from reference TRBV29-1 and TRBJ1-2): SAVISQKPSRDICQRGTSLTIQCQVDSQVTMMFWYRQQPGQSLTLIATANQGSEATYESGFVIDKFPISRPNLTFSTLTVSNMSPEDSSIYLCSVELGQGHYGYTFGSGTRLTVV.

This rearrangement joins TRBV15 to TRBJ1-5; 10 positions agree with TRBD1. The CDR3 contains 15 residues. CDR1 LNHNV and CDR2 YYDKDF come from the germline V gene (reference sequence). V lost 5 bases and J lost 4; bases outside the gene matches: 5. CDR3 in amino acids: CATSDRDRGNQPQHF. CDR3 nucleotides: TGTGCCACCAGCGACCGGGACAGGGGAAATCAGCCCCAGCATTTT.

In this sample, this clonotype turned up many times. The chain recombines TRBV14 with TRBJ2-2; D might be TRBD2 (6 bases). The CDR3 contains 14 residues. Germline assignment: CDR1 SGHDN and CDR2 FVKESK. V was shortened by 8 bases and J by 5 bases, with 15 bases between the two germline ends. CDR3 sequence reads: CASLKAGGTGELFF. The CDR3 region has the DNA TGTGCCAGCCTAAAAGCTGGGGGGACCGGGGAGCTGTTTTTT.

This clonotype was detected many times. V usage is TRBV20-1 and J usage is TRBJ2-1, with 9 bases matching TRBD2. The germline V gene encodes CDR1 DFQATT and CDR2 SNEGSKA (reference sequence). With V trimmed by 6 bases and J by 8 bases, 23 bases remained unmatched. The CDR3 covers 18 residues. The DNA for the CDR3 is TGCAGTGCCCTCCTGTTTCCTAGCGGGGAGGGGGCTTGGGATGAGCAGTTCTTC. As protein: CSALLFPSGEGAWDEQFF.

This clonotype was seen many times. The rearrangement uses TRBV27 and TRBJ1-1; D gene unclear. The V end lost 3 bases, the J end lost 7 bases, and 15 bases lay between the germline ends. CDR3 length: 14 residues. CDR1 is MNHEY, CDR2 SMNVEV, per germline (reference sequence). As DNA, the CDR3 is TGTGCCAGCAGTTTTACGGAGAGGTCGAATGAAGCTTTCTTT. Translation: CASSFTERSNEAFF.

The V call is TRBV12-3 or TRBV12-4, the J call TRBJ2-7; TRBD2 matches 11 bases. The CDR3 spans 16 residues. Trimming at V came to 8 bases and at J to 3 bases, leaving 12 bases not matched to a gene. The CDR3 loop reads CASLHLSGRAYYEQYF. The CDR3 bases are TGTGCCAGCCTACACCTTAGCGGGAGGGCCTACTACGAGCAGTACTTC.

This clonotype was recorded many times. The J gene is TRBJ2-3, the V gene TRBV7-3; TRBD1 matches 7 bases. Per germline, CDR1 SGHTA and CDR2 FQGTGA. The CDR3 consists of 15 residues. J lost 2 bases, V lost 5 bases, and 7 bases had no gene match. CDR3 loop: CASSPQGTYTDTQYF. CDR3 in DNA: TGTGCCAGCAGCCCACAGGGGACCTACACAGATACGCAGTATTTT.

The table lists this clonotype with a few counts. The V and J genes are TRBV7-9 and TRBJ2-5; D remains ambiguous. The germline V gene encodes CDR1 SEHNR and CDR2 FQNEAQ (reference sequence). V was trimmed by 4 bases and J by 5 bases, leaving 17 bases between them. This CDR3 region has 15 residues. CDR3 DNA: TGTGCCAGCAGCTCCCCTCGAACGGCCGGGGAGACCCAGTACTTC. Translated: CASSSPRTAGETQYF.

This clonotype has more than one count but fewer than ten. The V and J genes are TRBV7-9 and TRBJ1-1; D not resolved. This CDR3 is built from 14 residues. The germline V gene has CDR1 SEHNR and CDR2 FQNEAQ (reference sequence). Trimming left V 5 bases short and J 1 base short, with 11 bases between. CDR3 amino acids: CASSRSTGNTEAFF. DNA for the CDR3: TGTGCCAGCAGCCGCTCTACCGGGAACACTGAAGCTTTCTTT.

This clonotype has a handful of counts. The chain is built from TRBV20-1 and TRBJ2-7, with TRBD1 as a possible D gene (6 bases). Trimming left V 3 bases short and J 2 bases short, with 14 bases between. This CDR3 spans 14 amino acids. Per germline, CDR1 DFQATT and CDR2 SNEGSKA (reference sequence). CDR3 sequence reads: CSASTGKWAYEQYF. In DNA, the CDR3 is TGCAGTGCTAGTACAGGGAAATGGGCCTACGAGCAGTACTTC.

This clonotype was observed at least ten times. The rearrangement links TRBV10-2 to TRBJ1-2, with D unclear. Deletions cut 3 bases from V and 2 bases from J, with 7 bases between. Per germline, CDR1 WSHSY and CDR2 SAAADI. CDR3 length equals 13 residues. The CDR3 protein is CASSDSGNYGYTF. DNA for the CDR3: TGCGCCAGCAGTGATTCGGGAAACTATGGCTACACCTTC.

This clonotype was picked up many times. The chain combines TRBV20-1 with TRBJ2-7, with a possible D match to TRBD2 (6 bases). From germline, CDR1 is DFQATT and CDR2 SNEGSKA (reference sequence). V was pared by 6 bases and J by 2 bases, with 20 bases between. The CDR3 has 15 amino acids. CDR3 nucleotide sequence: TGCAGTGCCATAAATCATACGCGGGACCCCTACGAGCAGTACTTC. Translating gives CSAINHTRDPYEQYF.